Here is one TCR beta chain with its context. Its specificity is not known. This entry belongs to a study of vaccination and CD4 T cells after COVID-19. Study-level points and caveats: Only after vaccination were a median approximately 86% of convalescents' reactive clones seen. A comparatively limited set of convalescent patients was examined, with no early post-infection timepoints. Convalescent patients' clones that were vaccine-specific were spike mono-reactive in 304 of 307 cases.

The germline gives CDR1 DFQATT, CDR2 SNEGSKA (reference sequence). Trimming took 1 base from V and 0 from J, leaving 9 bases between them. The CDR3 is made up of 14 amino acids. TCRdb re-called the PCR reads through MiXCR, storing one row per CDR3 protein. Among tens of thousands of distinct CDR3 sequences listed, more than 45% were seen once. The V gene is TRBV20-1, the J gene TRBJ1-1, with unresolved D. Sequences were derived from CD4+ T cells from blood, sampled before SARS-CoV-2 vaccination. This clonotype was sampled from a human donor who had recovered from COVID-19. The CDR3 coding sequence is TGCAGTGCTAGAGGGGCGTTGCTGAACACTGAAGCTTTCTTT. It is translated as CSARGALLNTEAFF.